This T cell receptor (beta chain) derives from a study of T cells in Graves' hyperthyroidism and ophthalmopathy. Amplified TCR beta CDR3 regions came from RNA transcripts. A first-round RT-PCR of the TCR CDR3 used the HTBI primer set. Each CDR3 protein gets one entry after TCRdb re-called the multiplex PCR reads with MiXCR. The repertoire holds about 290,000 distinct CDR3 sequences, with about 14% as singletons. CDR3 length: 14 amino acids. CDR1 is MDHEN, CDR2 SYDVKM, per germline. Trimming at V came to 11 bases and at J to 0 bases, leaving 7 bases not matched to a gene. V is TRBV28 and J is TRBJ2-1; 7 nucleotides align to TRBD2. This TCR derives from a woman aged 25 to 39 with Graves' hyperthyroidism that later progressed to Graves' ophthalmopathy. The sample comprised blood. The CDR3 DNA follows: TGTGCCGGGGCCTCGGGGGGCTCCTACAATGAGCAGTTCTTC. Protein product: CAGASGGSYNEQFF.